The sequence of this T cell receptor beta chain was determined in a study of blood T cell repertoires in COVID-19 (dated by TCRdb to between 2020 and 2021). For the wider study: Collaborator samples came from the United States, Italy and Spain and covered acute and convalescent phases of COVID-19. The prospective study material was composed of cDNA or gDNA derived from T cells, B-cell-depleted T cells, or PBMCs. Deeply sampled blood TCRbeta repertoires from subjects exposed to, actively infected with, or recovered from COVID-19 were included in the dataset. A freely available public database, intended as a resource for researchers studying the immune response to SARS-CoV-2, is where the repertoires were released. Samples came from the ongoing ImmuneRACE study (first 160 participants) plus 1,254 subjects from 6 global collaborators. Sample metadata almost always included a de-identified subject ID, COVID-19 status, age in years and sex. Where available, HLA class I and class II types were taken from metadata supplied by the sample provider and were not determined by assay-based typing. Paper-wide results and their limitations: The amount of clinical and demographic metadata varied by source and participant and was provided uncurated.

Note on this clone: The target of this receptor is not known. Qualities for individual bases were not recorded, and no much larger clone is one base off.

There are 15 amino acids in the CDR3, from cysteine to phenylalanine inclusive. Just the 45-base CDR3 DNA is kept, in frame starting at base 1. The junction carries 10 bases between V and J, which are trimmed by 2 bases and 3 bases respectively. CDR1 MNHNY and CDR2 SVGAGI were looked up in the germline V gene (reference sequence). Collaborating institutions collected whole blood in K2EDTA tubes following their own protocols. For TCRbeta analysis, collaborators shipped samples as frozen whole blood, isolated PBMCs, or DNA extracted from either of those sample types. TCRbeta CDR3 regions were amplified from genomic DNA using the immunoSEQ Assay, a bias-controlled multiplex PCR. The source study handled its data this way. The number of nucleated cells in each sample was estimated by amplification of reference gene primers within the assay. To quantify the absolute abundance of each unique TCRbeta CDR3 rearrangement, sequence reads were collapsed and filtered. For each sample, productive Simpson clonality was calculated by taking the square root of Simpson's diversity index across productive rearrangements. TCRdb re-hosts the immuneACCESS table, in-frame sequences only. Its copies lack some clones; in the studies checked, an unresolved V gene accounts for under half of them, and the cause for the rest is not known. That table gives V, J and clone size, and the DNA gave D and trimming. Counted in this sample were 85,000 to 120,000 clones; around 90% of them appeared once. Jointly, the top ten make up 2% to 2.5% of the sample.

Sequencing was done on a sample of peripheral blood. This TCR was recovered from a man aged 50 to 60 with active COVID-19. The chain is assembled from TRBV6-6 and TRBJ2-2, with no reliable assignment of the D segment. For the CDR3, the sequence is CASSYPLVHTGELFF. The DNA reads TGTGCCAGCAGTTACCCTTTAGTGCACACCGGGGAGCTGTTTTTT.